This T cell receptor beta chain was observed in a study of T-cell memory formation after mild COVID-19. Study details: Clustering of TCRs was largely donor specific.

As to this clonotype: The target antigen is unknown.

5'RACE with constant-segment primers yielded barcoded, UMI-tagged TCR alpha and TCR beta cDNA libraries. MiXCR, applied by TCRdb to the 5' RACE reads, yields one record per CDR3 protein. This repertoire shows hundreds of thousands of distinct CDR3 sequences, about 22% found once; its top ten account for under 8.5%. Notes on the study in general: Day 15 to 85 contracting clones showed balanced CD4/CD8; later expanders leaned CD4+. CD4+ contracting clones were mainly CM and EM; CD8+ ones, EMRA.

The clonotype originates from an adult woman who had mild COVID-19 (a few samples of this study predate the infection). Cell type and time point are not known. Specimen: PBMCs or a T cell subset sorted from them (not recorded which).

CDR3 in amino acids: CASSYGRTSGGVYYEQYF. Here the CDR3 DNA reads TGTGCCAGCAGTTACGGGAGGACTAGCGGGGGGGTTTACTACGAGCAGTACTTC. The chain links TRBV6-6 to TRBJ2-7; 15 bases map to TRBD2. Germline CDR1 is MNHNY and CDR2 is SVGAGI (reference sequence). CDR3 length: 18 amino acids. V was clipped by 2 bases and J by 3 bases; unmatched bases: 8.